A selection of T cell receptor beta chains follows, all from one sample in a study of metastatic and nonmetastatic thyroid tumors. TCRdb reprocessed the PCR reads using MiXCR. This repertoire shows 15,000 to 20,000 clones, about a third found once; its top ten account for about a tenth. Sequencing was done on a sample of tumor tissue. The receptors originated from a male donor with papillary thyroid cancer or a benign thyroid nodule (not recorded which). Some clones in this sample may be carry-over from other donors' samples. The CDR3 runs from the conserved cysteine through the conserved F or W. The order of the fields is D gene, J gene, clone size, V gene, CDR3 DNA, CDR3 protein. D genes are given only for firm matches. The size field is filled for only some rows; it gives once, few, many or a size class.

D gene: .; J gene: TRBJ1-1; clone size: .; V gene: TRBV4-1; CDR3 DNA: TGCGCCAGCAGCCGTCAGGGAAGGGGGACTGAAGCTTTCTTT; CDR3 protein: CASSRQGRGTEAFF
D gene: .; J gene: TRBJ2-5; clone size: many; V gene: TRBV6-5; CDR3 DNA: TGTGCCAGCAGTTACGACCGGGGCCAAGAGACCCAGTACTTC; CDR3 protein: CASSYDRGQETQYF
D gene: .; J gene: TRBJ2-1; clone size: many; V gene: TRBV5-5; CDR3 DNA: TGTGCCAGCAGCTTAGACAGGTTCCAGAGGGATGAGCAGTTCTTC; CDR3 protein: CASSLDRFQRDEQFF
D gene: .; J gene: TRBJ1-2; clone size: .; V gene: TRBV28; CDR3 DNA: TGTGCCAGCAGACCCTTGCCCCTGTATGGCTACACCTTC; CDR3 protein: CASRPLPLYGYTF
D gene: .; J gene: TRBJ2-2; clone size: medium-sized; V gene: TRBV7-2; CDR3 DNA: TGTGCCAGCAGATCCGGGACGGAGAACACCGGGGAGCTGTTTTTT; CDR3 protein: CASRSGTENTGELFF
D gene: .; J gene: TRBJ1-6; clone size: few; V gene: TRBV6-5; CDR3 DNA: TGTGCCAGCAGTTACAGGGAGAGCTCCTATAATTCACCCCTCCACTTT; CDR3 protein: CASSYRESSYNSPLHF
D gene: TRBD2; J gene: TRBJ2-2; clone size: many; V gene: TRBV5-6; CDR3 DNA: TGTGCCAGCAGCGCGGCCGGGACTAGCGTTACCGGGGAGCTGTTTTTT; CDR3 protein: CASSAAGTSVTGELFF
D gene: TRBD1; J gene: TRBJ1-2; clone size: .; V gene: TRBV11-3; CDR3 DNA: TGTGCCAGCAGCTTACCGACAGGGGATGGCTACACCTTC; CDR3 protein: CASSLPTGDGYTF
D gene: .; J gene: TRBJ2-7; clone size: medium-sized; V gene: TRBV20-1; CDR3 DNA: TGCAGTGCTAAAATAAACAGGGCTCCCACTTACGAGCAGTACTTC; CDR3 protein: CSAKINRAPTYEQYF
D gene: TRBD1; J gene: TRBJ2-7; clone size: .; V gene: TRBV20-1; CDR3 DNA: TGCAGTGCTAGGACAGGGGGGTACGAGCAGTACTTC; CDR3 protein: CSARTGGYEQYF
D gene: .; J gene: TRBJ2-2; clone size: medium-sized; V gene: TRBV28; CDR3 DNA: TGTGCCAGCAGTCTCCCCCCCTGGGTACCGAACACCGGGGAGCTGTTTTTT; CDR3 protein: CASSLPPWVPNTGELFF
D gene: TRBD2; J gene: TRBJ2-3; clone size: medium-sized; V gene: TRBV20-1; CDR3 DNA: TGCAGTGCTGATAGCGGGAAGGGCACAGATACGCAGTATTTT; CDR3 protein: CSADSGKGTDTQYF
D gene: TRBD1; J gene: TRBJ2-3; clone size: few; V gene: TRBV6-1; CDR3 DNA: TGTGCCAGCACTGAGGGACAGGGGGCAGATACGCAGTATTTT; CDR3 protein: CASTEGQGADTQYF
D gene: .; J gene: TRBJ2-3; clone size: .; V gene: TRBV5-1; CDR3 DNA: TGCGCCAGCAGCTTGGACCAGTCGGGTCCAGATACGCAGTATTTT; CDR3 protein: CASSLDQSGPDTQYF
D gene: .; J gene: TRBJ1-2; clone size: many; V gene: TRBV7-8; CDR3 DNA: TGTGCCAGCAGCTTAGACAACGCCGAGGCGAGTGGCTACACCTTC; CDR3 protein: CASSLDNAEASGYTF
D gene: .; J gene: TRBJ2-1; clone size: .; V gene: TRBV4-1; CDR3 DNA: TGCGCCGTCACCACAGATGAGCAGTTCTTC; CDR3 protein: CAVTTDEQFF
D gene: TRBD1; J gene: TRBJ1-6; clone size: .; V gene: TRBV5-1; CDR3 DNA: TGCGCCAGCAGCTGGACAGGGTTGGGCTCACCCCTCCACTTT; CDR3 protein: CASSWTGLGSPLHF
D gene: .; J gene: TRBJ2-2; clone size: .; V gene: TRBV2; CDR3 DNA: TGTGCCAGCAGTGAACCGCGGCAAAACACCGGGGAGCTGTTTTTT; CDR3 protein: CASSEPRQNTGELFF
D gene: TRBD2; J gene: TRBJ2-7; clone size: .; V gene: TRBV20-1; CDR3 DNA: TGCAGTGCTAGGCGGCGGGAGGGCCACGACGAGCAGTACTTC; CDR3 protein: CSARRREGHDEQYF
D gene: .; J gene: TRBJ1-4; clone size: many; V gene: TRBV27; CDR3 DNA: TGTGCCAGCAGTGCCCGGGGTCCTCCGTGGGGTAATGAAAAACTGTTTTTT; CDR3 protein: CASSARGPPWGNEKLFF
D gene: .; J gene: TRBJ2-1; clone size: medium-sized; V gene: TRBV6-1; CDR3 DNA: TGTGCCAGCCGCCGGGACTGGAGTTACAATGAGCAGTTCTTC; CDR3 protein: CASRRDWSYNEQFF
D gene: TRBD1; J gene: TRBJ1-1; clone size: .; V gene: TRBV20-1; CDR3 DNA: TGCAGTGCTAGAAAGTTCGGACAGGGAATAAACGCTGAAGCTTTCTTT; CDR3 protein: CSARKFGQGINAEAFF
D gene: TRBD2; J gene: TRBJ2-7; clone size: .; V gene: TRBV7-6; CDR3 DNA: TGTGCCAGCAGCGCCGGGACTACCTTCGAGCAGTACTTC; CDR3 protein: CASSAGTTFEQYF
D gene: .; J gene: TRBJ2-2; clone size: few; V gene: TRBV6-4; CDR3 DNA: TGTGCCAGCAGTGACTCGGGGGCCGGGGAGCTGTTTTTT; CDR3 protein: CASSDSGAGELFF